This TCR beta chain was sequenced in a study of blood T cell repertoires in COVID-19. Overall study context: The United States, Italy and Spain were the sources of the acute and convalescent COVID-19 samples. Sample material is recorded as cDNA or gDNA derived from T cells, B-cell-depleted T cells, or PBMCs.

As handled by the study authors: Reference gene primer amplification gave estimated nucleated cell counts. Profiling relied on immunoSEQ multiplex PCR, and the TCRdb table lists in-frame clones only, not all of them. The V and J calls and clone size were taken over from that table, and D and trimming were inferred from the DNA. The repertoire holds under 120,000 clones, with about 85% as singletons. The CDR3 is made up of 19 amino acids. The V and J ends lost 1 base and 0 bases respectively, with 16 bases between them. Germline-derived CDR1 and CDR2 are KGHSH and LQKENI. The receptor's source is a human donor in a cohort sampled during active COVID-19. Sequencing used peripheral blood. The rearrangement joins TRBV18 to TRBJ1-6; no clear D. CDR3 nucleotide sequence: TGTGCCAGCTCACCACTTATAATATCGGGGAGCTCCTATAATTCACCCCTCCACTTT. Protein product: CASSPLIISGSSYNSPLHF.